What follows are 8 T cell receptor beta chains derived from one specimen sequenced in a study of cytomegalovirus exposure and HLA in healthy donors. The PCR had 60 Vbeta and 13 Jbeta primers. Assay used: immunoSEQ multiplex PCR; TCRdb lists only in-frame clones, some missing. This sample has over 60,000 clones; over 60% occur once, and the top ten carry roughly 5%. Sequenced: PBMCs. These receptors were collected from a woman in her twenties or thirties in good health and CMV-seronegative.

This clone was seen more than once but under ten times. V usage is TRBV19 and J usage is TRBJ1-2; 10 bases map to TRBD1. From germline, CDR1 is LNHDA and CDR2 SQIVND (reference sequence). V gave up 1 base and J gave up 1 base; unmatched junction bases: 6. There are 17 residues in the CDR3. CDR3 in amino acids: CASSIAPGQGINYGYTF. The CDR3 DNA is TGTGCCAGTAGTATAGCGCCGGGACAGGGGATTAACTATGGCTACACCTTC.

CDR3 sequence reads: CASSFDRAYEQYF. In DNA, the CDR3 is TGCGCCAGCAGCTTCGACAGGGCCTACGAGCAGTACTTC. This chain links TRBV5-1 with TRBJ2-7; 7 positions agree with TRBD1. Germline CDR1 reads SGHRS; CDR2 reads YFSETQ. The junction had 1 base not matched to a gene; V was cut back by 2 bases and J by 2 bases. This CDR3 comprises 13 residues.

This sequence joins TRBV5-4 and TRBJ2-2; 11 bases line up with TRBD1. With V trimmed by 2 bases and J by 5 bases, 5 bases remained unmatched. Germline V CDR1 and CDR2: SGHNT, YYREEE (reference sequence). The CDR3 contains 16 residues. The chain's CDR3 is CASSFGQGAGTGELFF. The CDR3 coding sequence is TGTGCCAGCAGCTTCGGACAGGGGGCTGGTACCGGGGAGCTGTTTTTT.

This chain uses TRBV2 with TRBJ2-5; maybe TRBD2 (5 bases). Germline CDR1 is SNHLY and CDR2 is FYNNEI. This CDR3 comprises 14 residues. Trimming cost V 4 bases and J 0 bases, with 9 bases left between them. The CDR3 is CASSGERYQETQYF. Here the CDR3 DNA reads TGTGCCAGCAGTGGGGAGAGGTACCAAGAGACCCAGTACTTC.

The V and J genes are TRBV25-1 and TRBJ1-1; 8 bases are shared with TRBD1. This CDR3 is built from 15 residues. CDR1 and CDR2 (germline): MGHDK, SYGVNS. Unmatched junction bases numbered 8, after V lost 4 bases and J lost 4 bases. The CDR3 nucleotides are TGTGCCAGCAGTGGAGGACAGGGTACCGGCACTGAAGCTTTCTTT. Its translation is CASSGGQGTGTEAFF.

In regard to this clone: One end of the junction fails to match germline, which may point to a read error. The chain employs TRBV7-9 and TRBJ2-5, with 15 nucleotides matching TRBD2. CDR1 is SEHNR and CDR2 is FQNEAQ in the germline V gene (reference sequence). This CDR3 comprises 18 residues. CDR3 coding DNA: TGTTCCAGCAGCCGGTGGGGACTAGCGGGAGGAGAGGTGGAGACCCAGTACTTC. It translates to CSSSRWGLAGGEVETQYF.

The chain has TRBV29-1 and TRBJ2-5, with TRBD1 matching over 9 bases. Looked up from germline, CDR1 is SQVTM and CDR2 is ANQGSEA. Trimming took 6 bases from V and 4 from J; bases not matched to a gene: 6. The CDR3 sequence is 13 residues long. This CDR3 reads CSVGTGNGETQYF. Here the CDR3 DNA reads TGCAGCGTCGGGACAGGGAATGGAGAGACCCAGTACTTC.

J is TRBJ2-3 and V is TRBV11-2; 8 bases agree with TRBD2. CDR3 length equals 16 residues. Germline V lookup: CDR1 SGHAT, CDR2 FQNNGV. V lost 4 bases, J lost 6 bases, and 12 bases stayed unmatched. The CDR3 nucleotides are TGTGCCAGCAGCTATGGTTGGGGACTAGAGACCGATACGCAGTATTTT. It yields the protein CASSYGWGLETDTQYF.